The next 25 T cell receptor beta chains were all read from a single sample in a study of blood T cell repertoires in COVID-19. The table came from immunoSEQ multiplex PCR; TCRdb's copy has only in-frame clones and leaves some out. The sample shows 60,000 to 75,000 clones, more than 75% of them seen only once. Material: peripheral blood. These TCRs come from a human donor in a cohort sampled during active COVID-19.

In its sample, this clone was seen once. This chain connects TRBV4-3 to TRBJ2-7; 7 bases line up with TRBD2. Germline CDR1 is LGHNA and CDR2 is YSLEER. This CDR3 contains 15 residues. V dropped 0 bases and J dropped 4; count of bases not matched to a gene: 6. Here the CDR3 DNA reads TGCGCCAGCAGCCAAGATTTTCGCGGGGGTTACGAGCAGTACTTC. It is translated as CASSQDFRGGYEQYF.

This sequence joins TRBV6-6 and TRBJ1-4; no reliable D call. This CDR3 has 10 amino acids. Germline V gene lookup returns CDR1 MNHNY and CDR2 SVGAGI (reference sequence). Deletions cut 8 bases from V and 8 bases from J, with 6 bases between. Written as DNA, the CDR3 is TGTGCCAGCCGAGGAGAAAAACTGTTTTTT. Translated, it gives CASRGEKLFF.

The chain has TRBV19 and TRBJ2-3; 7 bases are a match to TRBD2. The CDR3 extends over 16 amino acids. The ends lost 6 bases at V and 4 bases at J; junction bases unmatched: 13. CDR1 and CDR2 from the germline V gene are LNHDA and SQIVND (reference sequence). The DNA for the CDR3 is TGTGCCAGTAGGAAAGTTGTGGGAGGGGAGCCAGATACGCAGTATTTT. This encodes CASRKVVGGEPDTQYF.

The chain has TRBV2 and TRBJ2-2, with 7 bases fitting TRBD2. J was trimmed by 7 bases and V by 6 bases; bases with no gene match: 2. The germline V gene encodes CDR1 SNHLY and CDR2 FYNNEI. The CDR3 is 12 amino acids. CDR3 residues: CASRRGFGELFF. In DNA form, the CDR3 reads TGTGCCAGCAGGCGGGGGTTCGGGGAGCTGTTTTTT.

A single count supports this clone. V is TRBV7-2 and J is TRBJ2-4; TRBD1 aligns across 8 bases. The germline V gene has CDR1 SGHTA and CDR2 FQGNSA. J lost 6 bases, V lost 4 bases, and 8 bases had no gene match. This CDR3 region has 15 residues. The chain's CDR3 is CASSSTGTGLNIQYF. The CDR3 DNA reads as TGTGCCAGCAGCTCCACCGGGACAGGTCTAAACATTCAGTACTTC.

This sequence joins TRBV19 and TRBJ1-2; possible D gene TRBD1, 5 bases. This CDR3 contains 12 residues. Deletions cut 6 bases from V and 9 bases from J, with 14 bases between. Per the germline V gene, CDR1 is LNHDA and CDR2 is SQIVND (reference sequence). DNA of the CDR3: TGTGCCAGTAGCTGGCCGGGGGATCGCTACACCTTC. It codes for CASSWPGDRYTF.

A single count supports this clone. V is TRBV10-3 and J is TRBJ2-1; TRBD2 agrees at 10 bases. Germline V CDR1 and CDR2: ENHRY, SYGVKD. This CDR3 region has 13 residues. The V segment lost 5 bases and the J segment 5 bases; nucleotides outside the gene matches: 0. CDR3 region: CAISSGRDNEQFF. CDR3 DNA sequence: TGTGCCATCAGTAGCGGGAGGGACAATGAGCAGTTCTTC.

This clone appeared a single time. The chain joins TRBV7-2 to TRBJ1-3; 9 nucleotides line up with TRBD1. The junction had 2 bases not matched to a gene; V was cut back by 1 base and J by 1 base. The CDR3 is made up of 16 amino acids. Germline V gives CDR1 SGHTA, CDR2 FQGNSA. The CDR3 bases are TGTGCCAGCAGCTTAGGGGGGACAGGGTCTGGAAACACCATATATTTT. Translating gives CASSLGGTGSGNTIYF.

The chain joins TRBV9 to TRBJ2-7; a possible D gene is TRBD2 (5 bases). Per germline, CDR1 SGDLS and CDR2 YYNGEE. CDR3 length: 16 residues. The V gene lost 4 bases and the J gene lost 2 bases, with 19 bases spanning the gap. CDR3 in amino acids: CASSRGFDSSTYEQYF. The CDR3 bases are TGTGCCAGCAGCCGCGGGTTCGACTCCAGTACCTACGAGCAGTACTTC.

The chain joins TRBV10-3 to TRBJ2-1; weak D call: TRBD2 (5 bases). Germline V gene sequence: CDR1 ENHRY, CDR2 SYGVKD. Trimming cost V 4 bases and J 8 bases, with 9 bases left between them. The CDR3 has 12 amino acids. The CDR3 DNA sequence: TGTGCCATCAGTGGCCTAGCCGATGAGCAGTTCTTC. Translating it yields CAISGLADEQFF.

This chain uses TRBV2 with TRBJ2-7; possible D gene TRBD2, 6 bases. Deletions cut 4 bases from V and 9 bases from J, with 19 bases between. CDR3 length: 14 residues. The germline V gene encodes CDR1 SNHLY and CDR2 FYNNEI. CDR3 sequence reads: CASSGGTGVTRQYF. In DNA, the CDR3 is TGTGCCAGCAGTGGGGGGACGGGAGTTACGAGGCAGTACTTC.

CDR3 in amino acids: CASSGTARRGAFF. The CDR3 DNA reads as TGTGCCAGCAGCGGGACAGCCCGACGAGGGGCTTTCTTT. The V and J genes are TRBV25-1 and TRBJ1-1; 7 bases match TRBD1. Trimming cost V 6 bases and J 11 bases; bases outside gene matches: 12. Germline V gives CDR1 MGHDK, CDR2 SYGVNS. The CDR3 sequence is 13 residues long.

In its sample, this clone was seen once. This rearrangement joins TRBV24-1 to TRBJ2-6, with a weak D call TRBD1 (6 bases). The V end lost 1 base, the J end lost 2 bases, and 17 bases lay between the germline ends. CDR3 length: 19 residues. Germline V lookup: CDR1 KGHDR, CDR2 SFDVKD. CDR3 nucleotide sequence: TGTGCCACCAGTGATTTACCCGGCACAGGGCTCCCTGGGGCCAACGTCCTGACTTTC. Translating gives CATSDLPGTGLPGANVLTF.

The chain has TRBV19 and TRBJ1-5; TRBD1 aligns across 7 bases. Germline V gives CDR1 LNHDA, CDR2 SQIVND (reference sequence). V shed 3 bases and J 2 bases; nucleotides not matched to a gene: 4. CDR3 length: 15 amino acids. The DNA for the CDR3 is TGTGCCAGTAGTATTAAAGGGACAGGCAATCAGCCCCAGCATTTT. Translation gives CASSIKGTGNQPQHF.

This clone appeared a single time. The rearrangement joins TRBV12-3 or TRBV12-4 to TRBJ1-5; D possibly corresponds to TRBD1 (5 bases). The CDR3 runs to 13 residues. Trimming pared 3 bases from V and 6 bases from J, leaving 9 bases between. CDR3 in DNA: TGTGCCAGCAGTTTGGGGGGTCTTCAGCCCCAGCATTTT. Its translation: CASSLGGLQPQHF.

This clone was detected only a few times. The CDR3 DNA reads TGTGCCAGTAGGGTCCCGGCGGGAGAAAAACTGTTTTTT. Translating gives CASRVPAGEKLFF. V usage is TRBV19 and J usage is TRBJ1-4; D gene ambiguous. The length of the CDR3 is 13 residues. Trimming removed 6 bases at V and 8 bases at J, with 13 bases between. Germline V gene data show CDR1 as LNHDA and CDR2 as SQIVND (reference sequence).

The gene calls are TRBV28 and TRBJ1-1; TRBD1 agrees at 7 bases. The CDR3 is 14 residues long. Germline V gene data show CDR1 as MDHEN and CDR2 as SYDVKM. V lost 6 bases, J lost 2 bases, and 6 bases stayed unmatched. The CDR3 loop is CASRPGQTNTEAFF. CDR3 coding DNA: TGTGCCAGCAGGCCGGGACAGACTAACACTGAAGCTTTCTTT.

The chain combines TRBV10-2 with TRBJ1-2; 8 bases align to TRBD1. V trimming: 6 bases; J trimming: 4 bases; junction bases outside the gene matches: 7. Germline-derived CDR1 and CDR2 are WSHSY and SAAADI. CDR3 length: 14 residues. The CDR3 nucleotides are TGCGCCAGCAGGGAAGGGACAGGTGGCTATGGCTACACCTTC. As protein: CASREGTGGYGYTF.

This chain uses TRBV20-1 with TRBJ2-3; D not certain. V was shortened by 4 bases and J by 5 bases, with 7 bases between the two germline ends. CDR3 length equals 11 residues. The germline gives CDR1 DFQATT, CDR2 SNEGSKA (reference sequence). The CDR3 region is CSATHGDTQYF. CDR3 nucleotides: TGCAGTGCTACCCACGGAGATACGCAGTATTTT.

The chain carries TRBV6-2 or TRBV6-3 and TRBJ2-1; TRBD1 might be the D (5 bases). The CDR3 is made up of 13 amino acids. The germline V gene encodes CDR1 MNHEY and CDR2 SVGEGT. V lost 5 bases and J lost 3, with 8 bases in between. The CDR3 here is CASSLTDYNEQFF. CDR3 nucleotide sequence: TGTGCCAGCAGTCTGACAGACTACAATGAGCAGTTCTTC.

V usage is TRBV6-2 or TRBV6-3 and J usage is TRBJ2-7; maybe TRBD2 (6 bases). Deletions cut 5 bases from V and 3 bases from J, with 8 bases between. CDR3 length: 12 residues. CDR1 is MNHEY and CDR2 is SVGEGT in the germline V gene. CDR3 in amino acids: CASSGGSYEQYF. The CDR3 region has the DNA TGTGCCAGCAGTGGGGGGAGCTACGAGCAGTACTTC.

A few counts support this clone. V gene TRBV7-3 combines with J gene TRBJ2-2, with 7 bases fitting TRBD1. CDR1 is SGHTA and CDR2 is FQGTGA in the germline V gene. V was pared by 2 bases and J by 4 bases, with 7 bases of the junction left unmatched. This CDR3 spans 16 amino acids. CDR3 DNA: TGTGCCAGCAGCTTAGGTGGGAAGGGGGCCACCGGGGAGCTGTTTTTT. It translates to CASSLGGKGATGELFF.

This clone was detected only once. The CDR3 nucleotides read TGTGCCAGCAGCTTGGAAAGGGGAGGGGGATTATACGAGCAGTACTTC. The encoded protein is CASSLERGGGLYEQYF. The chain has TRBV11-3 and TRBJ2-7; D possibly corresponds to TRBD2 (7 bases). The CDR3 consists of 16 residues. V was trimmed by 3 bases and J by 4 bases, leaving 19 bases between them. CDR1 is SGHNT, CDR2 YENEEA, per germline.

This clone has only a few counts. The CDR3 sequence is CASSQDVGGETQYF. In nucleotides, the CDR3 is TGTGCCAGCAGCCAGGACGTGGGCGGGGAGACCCAGTACTTC. This rearrangement joins TRBV7-9 to TRBJ2-5; D is possibly TRBD2 (5 bases). CDR3 length equals 14 residues. Between the trimmed V and J ends, which lost 5 bases and 5 bases, there was a span of 15 bases. The germline V gene has CDR1 SEHNR and CDR2 FQNEAQ (reference sequence).

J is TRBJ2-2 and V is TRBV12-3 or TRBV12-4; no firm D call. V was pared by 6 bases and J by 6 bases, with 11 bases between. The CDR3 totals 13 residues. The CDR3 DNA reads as TGTGCCAGCAGCGCCATAGTACCCGGGGAGCTGTTTTTT. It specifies CASSAIVPGELFF.